This T cell receptor (beta chain) was captured in a study of tumor-infiltrating lymphocytes in localized non-small cell lung cancer. The V gene's germline CDR1 is SQVTM and CDR2 ANQGSEA. CDR3 length: 15 amino acids. V was pared by 4 bases and J by 8 bases, with 14 bases of the junction left unmatched. Clones were read by immunoSEQ multiplex PCR, and TCRdb kept only the in-frame ones, dropping some. The sample comprises approximately 13,000 clones, roughly 70% of which are singletons, and about 4% rests with the top ten. The gene calls are TRBV29-1 and TRBJ1-2; 9 bases are a match to TRBD1. Sequenced material: lung tumor tissue. The TCR was taken from a human donor with non-small cell lung cancer. The CDR3 protein is CSVVAGTGNVGGYTF. The CDR3 DNA reads TGCAGCGTTGTTGCCGGGACAGGGAACGTGGGCGGCTACACCTTC.